The source of this T cell receptor (beta chain) is a study of CD8 T cells in ankylosing spondylitis. Germline CDR1 is SGHDN and CDR2 is FVKESK. This CDR3 is 13 amino acids long. The V and J ends lost 0 bases and 7 bases respectively, with 7 bases between them. The table lists this clonotype with many counts. The antigen remains undetermined. Quantitative 5'-RACE was performed with molecular barcodes, and it yielded the TCR beta libraries. TCRdb reanalysed the 5' RACE reads using MiXCR and keeps one entry per CDR3 protein. The sample comprises about 220,000 distinct CDR3 sequences, roughly 24% of which are singletons, and 6.6% rests with the top ten. Study-wide findings and caveats: What seemed typical of ankylosing spondylitis blood was a TCR beta motif built from about 8 highly homologous variants. In peripheral blood, disease-linked CD8+ clones occurred at relatively low frequencies. There was reportedly significant enrichment of clones that were disease-linked in matched ankylosing spondylitis synovial fluid.

The chain links TRBV14 to TRBJ2-1; a possible D gene is TRBD2 (5 bases). The receptor was isolated from a male donor with ankylosing spondylitis or in good health (not recorded which). Sequenced: blood, either unsorted or a sorted T cell fraction (not recorded which). CDR3 loop: CASSQDRRNEQFF. The CDR3 nucleotides are TGTGCCAGCAGCCAAGACAGGAGGAATGAGCAGTTCTTC.